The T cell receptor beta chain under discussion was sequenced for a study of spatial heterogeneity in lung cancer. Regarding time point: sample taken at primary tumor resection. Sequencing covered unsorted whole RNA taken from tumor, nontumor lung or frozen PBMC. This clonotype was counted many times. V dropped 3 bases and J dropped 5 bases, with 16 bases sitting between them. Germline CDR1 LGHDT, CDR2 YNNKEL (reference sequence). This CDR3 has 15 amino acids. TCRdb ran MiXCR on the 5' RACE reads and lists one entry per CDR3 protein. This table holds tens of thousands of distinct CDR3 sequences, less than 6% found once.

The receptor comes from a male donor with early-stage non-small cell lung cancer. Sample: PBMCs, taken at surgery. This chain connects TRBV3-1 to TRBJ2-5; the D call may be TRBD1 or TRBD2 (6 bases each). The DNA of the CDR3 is TGTGCCAGCAGCCAGGACTATGGGACAATGGAGACCCAGTACTTC. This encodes CASSQDYGTMETQYF.